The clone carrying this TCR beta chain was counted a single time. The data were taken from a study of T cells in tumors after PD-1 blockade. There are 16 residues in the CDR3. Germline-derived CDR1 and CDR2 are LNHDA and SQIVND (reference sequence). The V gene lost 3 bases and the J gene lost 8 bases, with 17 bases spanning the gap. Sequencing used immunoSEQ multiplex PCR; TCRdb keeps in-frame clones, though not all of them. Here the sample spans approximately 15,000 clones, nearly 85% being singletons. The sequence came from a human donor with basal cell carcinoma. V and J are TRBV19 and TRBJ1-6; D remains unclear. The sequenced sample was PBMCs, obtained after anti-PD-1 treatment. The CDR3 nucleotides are TGTGCCAGTAGTATTACTCGGACCCCGAGGGATTCACCCCTCCACTTT. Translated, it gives CASSITRTPRDSPLHF. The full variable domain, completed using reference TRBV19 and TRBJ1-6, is DGGITQSPKYLFRKEGQNVTLSCEQNLNHDAMYWYRQDPGQGLRLIYYSQIVNDFQKGDIAEGYSVSREKKESFPLTVTSAQKNPTAFYLCASSITRTPRDSPLHFGNGTRLTVT.